The source of this TCR beta chain is a study of blood T cell repertoires in COVID-19. The V gene end was trimmed by 4 bases and the J gene end by 4 bases; junction bases not matched to a gene: 6. The CDR3 contains 14 residues. Germline-derived CDR1 and CDR2 are LNHDA and SQIVND (reference sequence). Per the authors' pipeline: Amplification from reference gene primers served as the basis for estimated nucleated cell counts. Generated by immunoSEQ multiplex PCR, the TCRdb table keeps only in-frame clones and is missing some. The V and J calls and the clone size are those of that table, but D and trimming were determined from the DNA. Of about 130,000 clones listed, about 89% are singletons.

This rearrangement joins TRBV19 to TRBJ1-2, with 7 bases aligning to TRBD1. The source material was peripheral blood. This clonotype was obtained from a man aged 50-59 years with active or convalescent COVID-19. The CDR3 region is CASSTGTALYGYTF. In DNA form, the CDR3 reads TGTGCCAGTAGTACTGGGACAGCCCTCTATGGCTACACCTTC. Supplemented by reference TRBV19 and TRBJ1-2, the full variable domain reads DGGITQSPKYLFRKEGQNVTLSCEQNLNHDAMYWYRQDPGQGLRLIYYSQIVNDFQKGDIAEGYSVSREKKESFPLTVTSAQKNPTAFYLCASSTGTALYGYTFGSGTRLTVV.